The TCR beta chain described here comes from a study of CD8 T cells in Susac syndrome. TCR beta sequencing was performed on blood CD8+ and CD4+ T cells. FACS was used to enrich TEMRA cells, whereas the CD8+ and CD4+ T cells were obtained by negative isolation. RNA in amounts of roughly 0.5 to 1 ug was reverse transcribed with random hexamers. One entry per CDR3 protein, called by TCRdb with MiXCR from the immunoSEQ multiplex PCR reads. The sample lists 150,000 or so distinct CDR3 sequences, approximately 94% occurring once. Germline V CDR1 and CDR2: SGHAT, FQNNGV. The CDR3 runs to 13 residues. V lost 4 bases to trimming and J lost 8 bases, with 14 bases between them.

The genes are TRBV11-2 and TRBJ1-1; D is perhaps TRBD1 (5 bases). The sample was CD8+ T cells from PBMCs. The source is a human donor with multiple sclerosis. The CDR3 reads CASSWGPRTEAFF. The CDR3 region has the DNA TGTGCCAGCAGCTGGGGACCTAGAACCGAAGCTTTCTTT.